The 26 T cell receptor beta chains listed next were all sequenced from one sample in a study of T cell clones after liver transplantation (dated by TCRdb to between 2019 and 2020). Libraries were made using the immunoSEQ multiplex PCR assay. In TCRdb, the immuneACCESS table is reduced to in-frame sequences with V and J assigned. These tables do not hold every clone; where another copy was compared, an unresolved V gene accounts for under half, and the others remain unexplained. For this sample the table gives 25,000 to 35,000 clones, of which around 94% were detected only once. Together, the top ten hold 26% of the sample. This sample comprised CD8+ T cells from blood, obtained 12 months after liver transplant. These receptors all stem from a human patient who received a liver transplant. After a transplant, some T cells may be of graft donor origin.

The V and J genes are TRBV4-2 and TRBJ2-1; TRBD2 might be the D (6 bases). From germline, CDR1 is LGHNA and CDR2 YNFKEQ. V was pared by 1 base and J by 7 bases, with 11 bases between. The CDR3 contains 14 residues. CDR3 DNA sequence: TGTGCCAGCAGCCAAGGGGGCGGGGAGAATGAGCAGTTCTTC. The encoded protein is CASSQGGGENEQFF.

V gene TRBV5-4 combines with J gene TRBJ2-1, with 10 bases identical to TRBD2. V was pared by 0 bases and J by 0 bases, with 6 bases of the junction left unmatched. The V gene's germline CDR1 is SGHNT and CDR2 YYREEE (reference sequence). This CDR3 has 18 residues. CDR3 sequence: CASSLEPGLASSYNEQFF. The DNA for the CDR3 is TGTGCCAGCAGCTTGGAACCGGGACTAGCGAGCTCCTACAATGAGCAGTTCTTC.

The chain is built from TRBV4-3 and TRBJ2-3; TRBD2 is a possible D gene (6 bases). Germline V gene sequence: CDR1 LGHNA, CDR2 YSLEER. The CDR3 runs to 16 residues. V dropped 4 bases and J dropped 0 bases, with 14 bases sitting between them. CDR3 DNA: TGCGCCAGCAGCCTCGCGGAGGGCATCAGCACAGATACGCAGTATTTT. Translating gives CASSLAEGISTDTQYF.

This clone was detected once. Here the CDR3 reads CSVGGGGRLGEQYF. In DNA, the CDR3 is TGCAGCGTTGGCGGCGGTGGCAGGCTGGGCGAGCAGTACTTC. The chain recombines TRBV29-1 with TRBJ2-7, with D hard to call. The CDR3 contains 14 residues. Between the trimmed V and J ends, which lost 4 bases and 6 bases, there was a span of 19 bases. CDR1 and CDR2 (germline): SQVTM, ANQGSEA.

This chain links TRBV29-1 with TRBJ1-2; unclear D gene. CDR3 length equals 13 residues. Per the germline V gene, CDR1 is SQVTM and CDR2 is ANQGSEA. V gave up 6 bases and J gave up 4 bases, with 15 bases separating them. CDR3 protein: CSVGRAGRYGYTF. The CDR3 nucleotides are TGCAGCGTGGGGAGGGCAGGACGCTATGGCTACACCTTC.

V gene TRBV9 combines with J gene TRBJ2-7; 8 nucleotides agree with TRBD2. From germline, CDR1 is SGDLS and CDR2 YYNGEE. The CDR3 spans 15 residues. The J segment lost 2 bases and the V segment lost 0 bases, leaving 4 bases of the junction unmatched. In nucleotides, the CDR3 is TGTGCCAGCAGCGTAGGCACTAGCGGAACCTACGAGCAGTACTTC. Protein product: CASSVGTSGTYEQYF. The entire variable domain, with the rest obtained from reference TRBV9 and TRBJ2-7, is as follows: DSGVTQTPKHLITATGQRVTLRCSPRSGDLSVYWYQQSLDQGLQFLIQYYNGEERAKGNILERFSAQQFPDLHSELNLSSLELGDSALYFCASSVGTSGTYEQYFGPGTRLTVT.

V gene TRBV27 combines with J gene TRBJ1-5; 10 positions match TRBD1. Trimming took 5 bases from V and 0 from J; bases not matched to a gene: 10. The germline gives CDR1 MNHEY, CDR2 SMNVEV (reference sequence). The CDR3 is 18 residues long. Here the CDR3 DNA reads TGTGCCAGCAGTCTAGGCCCCGGGACAGGGGTTAGCAATCAGCCCCAGCATTTT. Translating it yields CASSLGPGTGVSNQPQHF.

V and J are TRBV14 and TRBJ2-7; 9 positions agree with TRBD2. Germline V gene lookup returns CDR1 SGHDN and CDR2 FVKESK. The junction had 11 bases not matched to a gene; V was cut back by 4 bases and J by 4 bases. The CDR3 is 16 residues long. CDR3 DNA: TGTGCCAGCAGCCCCGTGGCGGGAGGGCCTAGTTACGAGCAGTACTTC. This translates into CASSPVAGGPSYEQYF.

The chain employs TRBV28 and TRBJ2-1, with TRBD2 as a possible D gene (5 bases). Trimming removed 3 bases from V and 6 bases from J, with 9 bases in between. This CDR3 has 13 residues. Looked up from germline, CDR1 is MDHEN and CDR2 is SYDVKM. The CDR3 protein is CASSLMGVNEQFF. The CDR3, as DNA: TGTGCCAGCAGTTTGATGGGAGTCAATGAGCAGTTCTTC. Filled out from reference TRBV28 and TRBJ2-1, the complete variable domain reads DVKVTQSSRYLVKRTGEKVFLECVQDMDHENMFWYRQDPGLGLRLIYFSYDVKMKEKGDIPEGYSVSREKKERFSLILESASTNQTSMYLCASSLMGVNEQFFGPGTRLTVL.

V and J are TRBV9 and TRBJ1-1; 7 positions match TRBD1. Trimming took 4 bases from V and 0 from J; bases not matched to a gene: 3. Germline V lookup: CDR1 SGDLS, CDR2 YYNGEE. The CDR3 totals 14 residues. The CDR3: CASSRDSMNTEAFF. The CDR3 coding sequence is TGTGCCAGCAGCCGGGACAGCATGAACACTGAAGCTTTCTTT.

V usage is TRBV7-8 and J usage is TRBJ2-3, with D possibly matching TRBD1 (6 bases). The germline V gene encodes CDR1 SGHVS and CDR2 FQNEAQ. V gave up 5 bases and J gave up 5 bases, with 8 bases separating them. The CDR3 loop spans 12 amino acids. The CDR3 here is CASSTGRDTQYF. CDR3 nucleotides: TGTGCCAGCAGCACAGGGAGAGATACGCAGTATTTT. The whole variable domain, filled in from reference TRBV7-8 and TRBJ2-3, reads GAGVSQSPRYKVAKRGQDVALRCDPISGHVSLFWYQQALGQGPEFLTYFQNEAQLDKSGLPSDRFFAERPEGSVSTLKIQRTQQEDSAVYLCASSTGRDTQYFGPGTRLTVL.

This chain joins TRBV27 and TRBJ2-6; the D gene is possibly TRBD1 (5 bases). Trimming took off 2 bases at V and 0 bases at J, with 8 bases between the two ends. This CDR3 has 16 amino acids. Germline assignment: CDR1 MNHEY and CDR2 SMNVEV (reference sequence). The CDR3 here is CASSLGTGSGANVLTF. CDR3 DNA: TGTGCCAGCAGTTTAGGAACAGGCTCTGGGGCCAACGTCCTGACTTTC.

This chain joins TRBV23-1 and TRBJ2-6; 7 positions match TRBD1. TRBV23-1 is an ORF, with its function uncertain. The CDR3 runs to 18 residues. V lost 3 bases, J lost 3 bases, and 11 bases stayed unmatched. CDR3 residues: CASSQGDSSCGGANVLTF. The CDR3 DNA is TGCGCCAGCAGTCAGGGGGACAGCTCTTGTGGTGGGGCCAACGTCCTGACTTTC.

The chain combines TRBV27 with TRBJ2-3; D gene ambiguous. V lost 0 bases to trimming and J lost 1 base, with 8 bases between them. CDR3 length equals 15 residues. Germline CDR1 reads MNHEY; CDR2 reads SMNVEV (reference sequence). CDR3 protein: CASSLSGLRTDTQYF. Written as DNA, the CDR3 is TGTGCCAGCAGTTTATCTGGTCTCCGCACAGATACGCAGTATTTT.

This sequence joins TRBV9 and TRBJ2-7; 9 positions match TRBD1. The CDR3 totals 13 residues. Germline loops: CDR1 SGDLS, CDR2 YYNGEE. V lost 4 bases to trimming and J lost 4 bases; unmatched junction nucleotides: 3. The CDR3 sequence: CASSPGQGYEQYF. CDR3 DNA sequence: TGTGCCAGCAGCCCTGGACAGGGGTACGAGCAGTACTTC.

V gene TRBV6-4 combines with J gene TRBJ2-1; 8 bases agree with TRBD2. From germline, CDR1 is MRHNA and CDR2 SNTAGT. The V gene end was trimmed by 4 bases and the J gene end by 2 bases; junction bases not matched to a gene: 7. CDR3 length equals 16 residues. CDR3: CASSASLAVTYNEQFF. As DNA, the CDR3 is TGTGCCAGCAGTGCCTCACTAGCGGTAACCTACAATGAGCAGTTCTTC.

This chain links TRBV5-6 with TRBJ2-7, with a weak D call TRBD1 (5 bases). Trimming removed 4 bases at V and 7 bases at J, with 24 bases between. The CDR3 consists of 16 residues. The germline gives CDR1 SGHDT, CDR2 YYEEEE. In nucleotides, the CDR3 is TGTGCCAGCAGCCCCCCGACAGACTTATTACGTTTGGAGCAGTACTTC. It codes for CASSPPTDLLRLEQYF.

The V gene is TRBV11-2, the J gene TRBJ2-4; D is perhaps TRBD1 (5 bases). The ends were cut back, 5 bases at V and 6 bases at J, with 14 bases in the middle. Germline assignment: CDR1 SGHAT and CDR2 FQNNGV. The CDR3 covers 14 residues. The CDR3 DNA sequence: TGTGCCAGCAGCATAACAGGTACCCGAAACATTCAGTACTTC. Its translation: CASSITGTRNIQYF.

This chain joins TRBV27 and TRBJ2-7; weak D call: TRBD2 (6 bases). The V gene's germline CDR1 is MNHEY and CDR2 SMNVEV (reference sequence). Trimming removed 2 bases at V and 2 bases at J, with 10 bases between. This CDR3 is 14 amino acids long. The CDR3 region is CASSLGGYPYEQYF. The DNA of the CDR3 is TGTGCCAGCAGTTTAGGGGGGTACCCCTACGAGCAGTACTTC.

The V call is TRBV5-5, the J call TRBJ2-1, with D unclear. The V and J ends lost 5 bases and 8 bases respectively, with 20 bases between them. CDR3 length: 15 amino acids. The V gene's germline CDR1 is SGHKS and CDR2 YYEKEE (reference sequence). Here the CDR3 DNA reads TGTGCCAGCAGTACCGTGGGTGAGTTTCCCGATGAGCAGTTCTTC. Translation: CASSTVGEFPDEQFF. Complete variable domain (other parts from reference TRBV5-5 and TRBJ2-1): DAGVTQSPTHLIKTRGQQVTLRCSPISGHKSVSWYQQVLGQGPQFIFQYYEKEERGRGNFPDRFSARQFPNYSSELNVNALLLGDSALYLCASSTVGEFPDEQFFGPGTRLTVL.

The J gene is TRBJ2-5, the V gene TRBV28; perhaps TRBD1 as D (6 bases). This CDR3 spans 14 amino acids. The V and J ends lost 5 bases and 3 bases respectively, with 13 bases between them. Germline V lookup: CDR1 MDHEN, CDR2 SYDVKM. The CDR3 spells CASSPQGFEETQYF. CDR3 DNA: TGTGCCAGCAGTCCTCAGGGGTTTGAAGAGACCCAGTACTTC.

This chain uses TRBV9 with TRBJ2-1, with 10 bases matching TRBD2. Losses at the gene ends were 0 bases for V and 5 bases for J; bases not matched to a gene: 2. The CDR3 extends over 15 amino acids. CDR1 is SGDLS, CDR2 YYNGEE, per germline. The CDR3 loop is CASSVGGTSDNEQFF. The CDR3 nucleotides are TGTGCCAGCAGCGTAGGAGGGACTAGCGACAATGAGCAGTTCTTC.

V and J are TRBV27 and TRBJ1-1; 9 nucleotides align to TRBD1. The CDR3 covers 14 residues. Trimming at V came to 6 bases and at J to 6 bases, leaving 8 bases not matched to a gene. Germline V gives CDR1 MNHEY, CDR2 SMNVEV (reference sequence). CDR3 residues: CASRPGTGLSEAFF. CDR3 DNA sequence: TGTGCCAGCAGGCCCGGGACAGGGCTGTCTGAAGCTTTCTTT.

The J gene is TRBJ2-7, the V gene TRBV2; the D call may be TRBD1 or TRBD2 (5 bases each). Between the trimmed V and J ends, which lost 7 bases and 6 bases, there was a span of 16 bases. CDR1 and CDR2 (germline): SNHLY, FYNNEI. CDR3 length: 13 amino acids. Written as DNA, the CDR3 is TGTGCCAGCATGAAGGGGAGTCTACCCGAGCAGTACTTC. Protein product: CASMKGSLPEQYF.

This clone was detected once. The V gene is TRBV7-8, the J gene TRBJ2-7; D possibly matches TRBD1 or TRBD2 (5 bases each). This CDR3 has 15 residues. Looked up from germline, CDR1 is SGHVS and CDR2 is FQNEAQ. V lost 1 base, J lost 2 bases, and 12 bases lay in between. The chain's CDR3 is CASSLGAGRTYEQYF. CDR3 DNA: TGTGCCAGCAGCTTAGGTGCAGGGAGAACCTACGAGCAGTACTTC.

The chain employs TRBV27 and TRBJ2-7; 10 bases fit TRBD2. The CDR3 length is 15 residues. J was trimmed by 7 bases and V by 2 bases; bases with no gene match: 8. CDR1 and CDR2 from the germline V gene are MNHEY and SMNVEV (reference sequence). The CDR3 nucleotides read TGTGCCAGCAGTTTAAGAGCGGGAGGGCCGGGAGAGCAGTACTTC. Translating gives CASSLRAGGPGEQYF.